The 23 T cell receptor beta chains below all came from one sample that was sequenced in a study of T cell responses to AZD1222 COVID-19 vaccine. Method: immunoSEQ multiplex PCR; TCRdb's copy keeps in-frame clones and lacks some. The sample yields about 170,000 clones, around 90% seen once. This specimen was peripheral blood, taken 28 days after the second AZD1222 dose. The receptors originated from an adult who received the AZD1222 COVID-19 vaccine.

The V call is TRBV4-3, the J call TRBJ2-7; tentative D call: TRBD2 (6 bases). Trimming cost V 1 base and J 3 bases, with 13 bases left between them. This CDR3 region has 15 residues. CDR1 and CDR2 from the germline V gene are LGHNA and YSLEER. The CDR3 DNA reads TGCGCCAGCAGCCAAGCGGCTAGCGATCTCTACGAGCAGTACTTC. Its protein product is CASSQAASDLYEQYF.

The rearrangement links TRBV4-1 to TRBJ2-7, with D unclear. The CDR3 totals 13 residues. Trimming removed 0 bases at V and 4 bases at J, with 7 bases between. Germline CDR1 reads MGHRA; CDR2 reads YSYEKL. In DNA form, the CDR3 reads TGCGCCAGCAGCCAAGACCCACAGTACGAGCAGTACTTC. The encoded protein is CASSQDPQYEQYF.

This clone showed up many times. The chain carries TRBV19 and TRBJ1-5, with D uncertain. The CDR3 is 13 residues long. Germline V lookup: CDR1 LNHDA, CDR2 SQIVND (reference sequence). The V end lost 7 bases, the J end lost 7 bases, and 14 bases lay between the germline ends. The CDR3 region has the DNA TGTGCCAGTATGGGTGGAGGCCCGCAGCCCCAGCATTTT. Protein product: CASMGGGPQPQHF.

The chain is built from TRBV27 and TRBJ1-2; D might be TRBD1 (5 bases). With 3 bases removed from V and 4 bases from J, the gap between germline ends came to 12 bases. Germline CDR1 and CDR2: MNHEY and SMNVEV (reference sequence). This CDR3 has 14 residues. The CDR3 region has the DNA TGTGCCAGCAGTTTTTCCCCGACAGCCTATGGCTACACCTTC. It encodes CASSFSPTAYGYTF.

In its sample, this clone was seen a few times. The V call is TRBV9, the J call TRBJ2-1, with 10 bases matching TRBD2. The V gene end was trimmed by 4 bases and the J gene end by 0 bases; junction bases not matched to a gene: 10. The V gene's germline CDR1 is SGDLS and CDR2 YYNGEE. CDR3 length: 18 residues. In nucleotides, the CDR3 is TGTGCCAGCAGCCCTGGGACTAGCGCCGACGCCTCCTACAATGAGCAGTTCTTC. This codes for CASSPGTSADASYNEQFF. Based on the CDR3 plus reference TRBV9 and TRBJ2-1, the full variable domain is DSGVTQTPKHLITATGQRVTLRCSPRSGDLSVYWYQQSLDQGLQFLIQYYNGEERAKGNILERFSAQQFPDLHSELNLSSLELGDSALYFCASSPGTSADASYNEQFFGPGTRLTVL.

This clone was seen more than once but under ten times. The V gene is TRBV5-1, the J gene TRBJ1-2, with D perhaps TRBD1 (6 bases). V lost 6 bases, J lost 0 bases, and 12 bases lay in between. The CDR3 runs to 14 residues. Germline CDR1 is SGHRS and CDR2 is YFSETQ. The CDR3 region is CASTVDSPNYGYTF. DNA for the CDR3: TGCGCCAGCACCGTGGACAGTCCTAACTATGGCTACACCTTC.

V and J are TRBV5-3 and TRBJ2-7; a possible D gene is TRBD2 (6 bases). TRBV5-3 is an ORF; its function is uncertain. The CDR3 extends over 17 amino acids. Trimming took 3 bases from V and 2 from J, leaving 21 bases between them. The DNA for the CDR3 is TGTGCCAGAAGCTCCGACCCCCACGACGGGGGTCCCTACGAGCAGTACTTC. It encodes CARSSDPHDGGPYEQYF.

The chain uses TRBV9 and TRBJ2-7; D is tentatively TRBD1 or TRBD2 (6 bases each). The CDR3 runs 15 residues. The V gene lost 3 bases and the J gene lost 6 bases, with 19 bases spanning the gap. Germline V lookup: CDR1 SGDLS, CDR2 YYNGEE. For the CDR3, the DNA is TGTGCCAGCAGCGAGGGGGGAGGTGGTCAGACCGAGCAGTACTTC. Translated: CASSEGGGGQTEQYF.

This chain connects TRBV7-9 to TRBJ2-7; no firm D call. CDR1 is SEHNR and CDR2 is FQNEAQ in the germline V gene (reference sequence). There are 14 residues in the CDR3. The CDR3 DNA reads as TGTGTCTCCCAGCCTAGGACCGTCCGGGACGAGCAGTACTTC. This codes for CVSQPRTVRDEQYF.

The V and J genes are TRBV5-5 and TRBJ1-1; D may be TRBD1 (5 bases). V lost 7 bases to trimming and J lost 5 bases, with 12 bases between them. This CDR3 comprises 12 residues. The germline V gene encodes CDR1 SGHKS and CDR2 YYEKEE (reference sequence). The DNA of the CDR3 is TGTGCCAGCCAGGGACCTGGGACTGAAGCTTTCTTT. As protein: CASQGPGTEAFF.

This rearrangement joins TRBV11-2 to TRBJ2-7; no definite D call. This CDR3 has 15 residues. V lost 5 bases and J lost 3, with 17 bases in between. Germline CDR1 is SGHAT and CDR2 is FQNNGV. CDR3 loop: CASSGPAALVYEQYF. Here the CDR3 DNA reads TGTGCCAGCAGCGGCCCGGCGGCGCTTGTCTACGAGCAGTACTTC.

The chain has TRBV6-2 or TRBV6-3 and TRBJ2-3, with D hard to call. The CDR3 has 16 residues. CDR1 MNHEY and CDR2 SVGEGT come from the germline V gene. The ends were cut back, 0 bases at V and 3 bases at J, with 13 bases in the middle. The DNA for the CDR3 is TGTGCCAGCAGTTACTCGTCGCTCCCTCTGACAGATACGCAGTATTTT. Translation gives CASSYSSLPLTDTQYF.

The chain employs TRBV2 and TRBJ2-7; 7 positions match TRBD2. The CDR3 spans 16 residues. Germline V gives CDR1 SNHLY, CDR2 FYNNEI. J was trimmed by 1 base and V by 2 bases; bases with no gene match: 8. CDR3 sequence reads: CASSETASGYSYEQYF. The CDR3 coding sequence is TGTGCCAGCAGTGAAACGGCTAGCGGATATTCCTACGAGCAGTACTTC.

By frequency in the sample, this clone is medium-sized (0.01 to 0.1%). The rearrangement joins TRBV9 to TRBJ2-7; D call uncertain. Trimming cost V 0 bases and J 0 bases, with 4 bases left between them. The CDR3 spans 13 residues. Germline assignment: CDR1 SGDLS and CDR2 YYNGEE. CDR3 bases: TGTGCCAGCAGCGTAGATGACTCCTACGAGCAGTACTTC. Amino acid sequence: CASSVDDSYEQYF. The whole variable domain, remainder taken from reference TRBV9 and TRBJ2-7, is DSGVTQTPKHLITATGQRVTLRCSPRSGDLSVYWYQQSLDQGLQFLIQYYNGEERAKGNILERFSAQQFPDLHSELNLSSLELGDSALYFCASSVDDSYEQYFGPGTRLTVT.

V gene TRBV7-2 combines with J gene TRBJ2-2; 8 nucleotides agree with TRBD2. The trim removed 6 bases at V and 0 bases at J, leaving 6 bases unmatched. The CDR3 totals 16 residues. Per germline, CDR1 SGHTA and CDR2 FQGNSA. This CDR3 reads CASRTPGGANTGELFF. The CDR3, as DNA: TGTGCCAGCAGAACCCCCGGGGGGGCGAACACCGGGGAGCTGTTTTTT.

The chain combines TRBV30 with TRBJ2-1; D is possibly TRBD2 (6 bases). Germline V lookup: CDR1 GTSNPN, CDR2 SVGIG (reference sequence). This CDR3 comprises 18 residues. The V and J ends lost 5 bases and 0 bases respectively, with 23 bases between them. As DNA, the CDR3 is TGTGCCTGGGACAGCAGGCGGGGTCCCCTGAGCTCCTACAATGAGCAGTTCTTC. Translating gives CAWDSRRGPLSSYNEQFF.

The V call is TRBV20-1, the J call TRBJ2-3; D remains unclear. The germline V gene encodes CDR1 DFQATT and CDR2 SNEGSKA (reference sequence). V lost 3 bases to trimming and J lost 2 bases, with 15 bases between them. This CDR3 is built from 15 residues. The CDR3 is CSASLLGHNTDTQYF. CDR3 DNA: TGCAGTGCTAGTCTCCTCGGGCATAACACAGATACGCAGTATTTT.

In nucleotides, the CDR3 is TGTGCCAGTCAGGGGGCAGGGGATCGAGAGACCCAGTACTTC. Encoded protein: CASQGAGDRETQYF. The chain links TRBV19 to TRBJ2-5, with TRBD1 matching 8 bases. Germline V gene lookup returns CDR1 LNHDA and CDR2 SQIVND (reference sequence). V gave up 8 bases and J gave up 4 bases; unmatched junction bases: 9. CDR3 length: 14 amino acids.

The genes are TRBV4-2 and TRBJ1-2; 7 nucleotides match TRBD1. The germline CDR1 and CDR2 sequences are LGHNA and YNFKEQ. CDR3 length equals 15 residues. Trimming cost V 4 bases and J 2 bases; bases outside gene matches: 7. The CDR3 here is CASSPGDRQNYGYTF. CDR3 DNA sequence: TGTGCCAGCAGCCCCGGGGACAGACAAAACTATGGCTACACCTTC.

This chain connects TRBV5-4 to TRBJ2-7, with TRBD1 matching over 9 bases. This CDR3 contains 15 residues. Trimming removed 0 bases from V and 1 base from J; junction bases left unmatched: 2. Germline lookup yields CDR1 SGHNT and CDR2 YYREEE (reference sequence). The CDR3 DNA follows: TGTGCCAGCAGCTTGGAGGGACAGGGTTCCTACGAGCAGTACTTC. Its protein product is CASSLEGQGSYEQYF.

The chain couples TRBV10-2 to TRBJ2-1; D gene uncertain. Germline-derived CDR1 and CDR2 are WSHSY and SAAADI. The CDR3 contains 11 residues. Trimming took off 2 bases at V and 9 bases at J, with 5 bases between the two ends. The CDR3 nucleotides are TGCGCCAGCAGTGAGATGGGTGAGCAGTTCTTC. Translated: CASSEMGEQFF.

The CDR3 sequence is CASSPRTGADTGELFF. The DNA of the CDR3 is TGTGCCAGCAGCCCCCGGACAGGGGCCGACACCGGGGAGCTGTTTTTT. The gene calls are TRBV9 and TRBJ2-2; 9 bases map to TRBD1. CDR3 length equals 16 residues. Trimming removed 4 bases from V and 3 bases from J; junction bases left unmatched: 7. CDR1 and CDR2 (germline): SGDLS, YYNGEE.

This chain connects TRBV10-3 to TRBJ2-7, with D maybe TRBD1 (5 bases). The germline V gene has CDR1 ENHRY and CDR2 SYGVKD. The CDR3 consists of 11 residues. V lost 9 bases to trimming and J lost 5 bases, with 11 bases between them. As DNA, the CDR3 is TGTGCCATTGGGCGACAGCACGAGCAGTACTTC. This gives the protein CAIGRQHEQYF.